The subject of this entry is one T cell receptor beta chain. CDR1 is SGHVS and CDR2 is FQNEAQ in the germline V gene. CDR3 length: 14 residues. V was cut by 5 bases and J by 6 bases, with 17 bases left in between. The data were produced by immunoSEQ multiplex PCR, yet TCRdb's version contains in-frame clones alone and is incomplete. This sample has fewer than 2.5 million clones, with roughly 93% found just once. The sample comes from a study of shared clonotypes between healthy human individuals. Participating donors were healthy, HIV-negative adults free of recent acute infections or vaccinations. The origin of this receptor is a man aged 18 to 30 in good health. Some clones in this sample may be carry-over from other donors' samples. Sequences were obtained from naive CD4+ T cells from PBMCs. Noted subset: CD45RA+ positively selected. The V and J genes are TRBV7-8 and TRBJ2-7, with D unresolved. The chain's CDR3 is CASSTSPRLGEQYF. The CDR3 DNA follows: TGTGCCAGCAGCACCAGCCCCCGTTTGGGCGAGCAGTACTTC.